This is a list of T cell receptor beta chains from one sample in a study of cytomegalovirus exposure and HLA in healthy donors. Only in-frame clones appear in the TCRdb table, and some are missing; sequencing was by immunoSEQ multiplex PCR. The sample has some 150,000 clones; 80% to 90% are singletons. Sequencing was carried out using PBMCs. The receptors were sampled from a woman aged 45-59 years in good health and CMV-seronegative. CDR3s include the opening cysteine and the closing phenylalanine or tryptophan. The D gene is left open where the match is weak. Size is stated for part of the rows, as once, few or many counts, or as a class when the clone is expanded.

DNA	CDR3	V	J	D	size
TGTGCCAGTAGCCCGGGACAGGGTGGTAAGACCCAGTACTTC	CASSPGQGGKTQYF	TRBV19	TRBJ2-5	TRBD1	NA
TGTGCCAGCAGCTTGGAAGGGCGCGGGGGACTCTCAAGGGAGCAGTACTTC	CASSLEGRGGLSREQYF	TRBV5-6	TRBJ2-7	TRBD2	NA
TGTGCCAGCAGCTTAGATCGAGGCGCGGTTGCCTACAATGAGCAGTTCTTC	CASSLDRGAVAYNEQFF	TRBV11-3	TRBJ2-1	NA	once
TGTGCCAGCAGCTTAAGGGGGCCGCTTACCACAGATACGCAGTATTTT	CASSLRGPLTTDTQYF	TRBV7-2	TRBJ2-3	TRBD1	NA
TGTGCCAGCAGTTACTCGAACAGCTCTGGAAACACCATATATTTT	CASSYSNSSGNTIYF	TRBV6-7	TRBJ1-3	NA	NA
TGTGCCAGCAGCTCAGGGAATGAGCAGTTCTTC	CASSSGNEQFF	TRBV7-2	TRBJ2-1	NA	NA
TGTGCCAGCGCGCGAGCGGGGGCGATTACCTACGAGCAGTACTTC	CASARAGAITYEQYF	TRBV7-2	TRBJ2-7	TRBD2	NA
TGTGCCAGCAGTTTATCCAGGCATCAGCCCCAGCATTTT	CASSLSRHQPQHF	TRBV27	TRBJ1-5	NA	NA
TGCGCCAGCAGTGAGACCTACGCGGGCGGTGAAGCTTTCTTT	CASSETYAGGEAFF	TRBV10-1	TRBJ1-1	NA	NA
TGTGCCTGGAGTCTTACTCAGGGTTCGCGTGGCTGCACCTTC	CAWSLTQGSRGCTF	TRBV30	TRBJ1-2	NA	NA
TGTGCCAGTACCCCGACAGGGGACGGTAAGACTGAAGCTTTCTTT	CASTPTGDGKTEAFF	TRBV19	TRBJ1-1	TRBD1	NA
TGTGCCAGCAGTTTATCCAGCGACTCCTACGAGCAGTACTTC	CASSLSSDSYEQYF	TRBV27	TRBJ2-7	NA	NA
TGTGCCAGTAGCCGGGAACTAGCGGGGGGGGAGGATGAGCAGTTCTTC	CASSRELAGGEDEQFF	TRBV19	TRBJ2-1	TRBD2	NA
TGTGCCAGCAGTTTCATCAAGGGACAGGGGGCTTTCTTT	CASSFIKGQGAFF	TRBV28	TRBJ1-1	TRBD1	NA
TGTGCCAGCAGCTTAGAGACAGGGTCGAAGCCCCAGCATTTT	CASSLETGSKPQHF	TRBV7-2	TRBJ1-5	TRBD1	NA
TGTGCCAGCAGTTTTCGCAGGTTGAACACTGAAGCTTTCTTT	CASSFRRLNTEAFF	TRBV27	TRBJ1-1	NA	few
TGTGCCAGCAGCTTAGGCGGAGGGGGCGACTATGGCTACACCTTC	CASSLGGGGDYGYTF	TRBV7-2	TRBJ1-2	TRBD1	NA
TGCGCCAGCAGCCAAGATTACTTTACTCAGCCCCAGCATTTT	CASSQDYFTQPQHF	TRBV4-1	TRBJ1-5	NA	NA
TGCAGCGTTGAAGGCGAAGTCTATGGCTACACCTTC	CSVEGEVYGYTF	TRBV29-1	TRBJ1-2	NA	NA
TGTGCCAGCAGCGAGGGGACTAGCGGAGATACGCAGTATTTT	CASSEGTSGDTQYF	TRBV7-6	TRBJ2-3	TRBD2	NA
TGTGCCAGCAGTCCGGACAGGGGGGACTCTGGAAACACCATATATTTT	CASSPDRGDSGNTIYF	TRBV28	TRBJ1-3	TRBD1	few
TGTGCCAGCAGCTTAGGTCGGTACGAGCAGTACTTC	CASSLGRYEQYF	TRBV13	TRBJ2-7	NA	NA
TGTGCCAGCAGCCCTGGGAGCAGCCAAGAGACCCAGTACTTC	CASSPGSSQETQYF	TRBV11-3	TRBJ2-5	NA	NA
TGTGCCAGCAGTTCTCAGGGGGCAGGGGGAAACACCATATATTTT	CASSSQGAGGNTIYF	TRBV6-5	TRBJ1-3	TRBD1	NA
TGTGCTAGTGGTCGGTCAGGGGCTGGAAACACCATATATTTT	CASGRSGAGNTIYF	TRBV12-5	TRBJ1-3	NA	few
TGTGCCTGGAGTGTCCGGGCCGCGGGGGGCAATCAGCCCCAGCATTTT	CAWSVRAAGGNQPQHF	TRBV30	TRBJ1-5	NA	NA